In its sample, the clone carrying this T cell receptor beta chain was seen a few times. This specimen belongs to a study of response to subunit inactivated influenza vaccine. MiXCR was run by TCRdb on the RT-PCR reads, yielding one entry per CDR3 protein. The sample yields about 580,000 distinct CDR3 sequences, approximately 15% seen once. The ends were cut back, 6 bases at V and 3 bases at J, with 12 bases in the middle. Germline values: CDR1 LGHNA, CDR2 YSLEER. The CDR3 runs 15 residues. The gene calls are TRBV4-3 and TRBJ1-6; D unresolved. Source: PBMCs from blood, taken 11 to 12 days after vaccination. The clonotype was recovered from a man in his fifties who received an inactivated influenza vaccine. CDR3 in amino acids: CASSRVVGYNSPLHF. CDR3 sequence (DNA): TGCGCCAGCAGTCGAGTTGTAGGCTATAATTCACCCCTCCACTTT.